The entry below describes one T cell receptor beta chain. Its antigen has not been determined. The sample holds no much larger clone one base away, and base qualities are not on file. Inclusive of the bounding cysteine and phenylalanine, the CDR3 is 10 residues long. The entry retains the CDR3 DNA only, 30 bases that are in frame from base 1. V and J lose 6 bases and 13 bases, and a span of 10 bases separates them. This sample was taken from a study of CD8 T cells in Susac syndrome (dated by TCRdb to the late 2010s). General notes on the study: Repertoire sequencing was used to test whether CD8+ T cell activation and differentiation in Susac syndrome was antigen driven. Findings and caveats that apply to the study as a whole: The TCR sequencing and HLA analysis was acknowledged to have included a relatively small number of individuals.

RNA was extracted using the RNeasy kit, and about 0.5 to 1 ug of the RNA was reverse transcribed with random hexamers. The immunoSEQ multiplex PCR assay, covering 54 Vbeta and 13 Jbeta segments, was used to amplify TCR beta CDR3 regions. PCR amplification bias was corrected by using a synthetic template baseline for primer optimization and computational correction. The authors' pipeline ran thus. Reads were assigned to V, D and J genes according to IMGT and analyzed in immunoSEQ Analyzer, with only productive sequences retained. Clonality was computed as one minus Shannon entropy normalized by log2 of the number of productive unique sequences. Public and private clones were assessed among the 100 most prevalent clones of each patient and control. A clone was defined as Susac-specific if it was absent from the healthy and MS cohorts, from more than 850 published viral clones and from other ImmuneACCESS disease sequences. TCRdb ran its own pipeline on the public reads, namely fastp trimming at Q25 and MiXCR clone calling, and kept in-frame beta chains. Every entry covers one CDR3 protein and lists the most common genes and DNA from its rows. The V and J calls, along with clone size, are taken from TCRdb and not from the paper's own processing. The sample table records 170,000 or so distinct CDR3 sequences; 85% to 95% of these occur just once. Of the sample, roughly 0.094% is held by the ten largest clones.

High-throughput TCR beta sequencing profiled peripheral blood CD8+ and CD4+ T cells from healthy donors, Susac syndrome patients and multiple sclerosis patients. Treatment-naive patients with stable or active relapsing-remitting disease fulfilling revised McDonald criteria were used as multiple sclerosis controls. Bulk CD8+ and CD4+ T cells were purified magnetically by negative isolation, whereas CD8+ TEMRA cells were enriched by FACS. Blood was collected in EDTA tubes and processed within 24 hours, with PBMCs isolated through density gradient centrifugation. PBMCs destined for TCR sequencing were cryopreserved in liquid nitrogen and later thawed in a 37 °C water bath. Purity of sorted or isolated CD4+, CD8+ and CD8+ TEMRA cells was at least 90%.

This TCR came from a human donor with multiple sclerosis. Sequencing was done on a sample of CD4+ T cells from PBMCs. The chain is assembled from TRBV12-3 or TRBV12-4 and TRBJ2-1; a confident D gene designation cannot be given. CDR3 sequence: CASSLENQFF. Read as DNA, the sequence is TGTGCCAGCAGCCTCGAAAACCAGTTCTTC.